Listed below are T cell receptor beta chains from one sample, sequenced in a study of shared clonotypes between healthy human individuals. The repertoire was sequenced with immunoSEQ multiplex PCR; TCRdb's copy has only in-frame clones and lacks some. Counted here are roughly 2.1 million clones, 85% to 95% occurring once; the ten biggest clones make up about 1.5%. Sequencing was carried out using naive CD8+ T cells from PBMCs. Receptor source: a man aged 18 to 29 in good health. Some clones in this sample may be carry-over from other donors' samples. The CDR3 runs from the conserved cysteine through the conserved F or W. Fields, in order: J gene, V gene, clone size, D gene, CDR3 protein. A D gene is named only where the DNA matches it firmly. A row's size may be missing; if present it is once, few, many or a size class.

>TRBJ1-1|TRBV12-5|once|.
CASGLRGSETFF
>TRBJ2-3|TRBV27|once|.
CASSTSFRASSDTQYF
>TRBJ1-6|TRBV28|.|.
CASSLSGFRSPLHF
>TRBJ2-1|TRBV7-6|.|TRBD1
CASSNRGSYNEQFF
>TRBJ2-1|TRBV5-4|.|TRBD2
CASSLPLAVYNEQFF
>TRBJ2-2|TRBV28|once|.
CASSFLAGTGELFF
>TRBJ2-3|TRBV2|.|.
CASSENSARGSSTDTQYF
>TRBJ2-5|TRBV27|.|TRBD2
CASGKLNPGRLAGETQYF
>TRBJ1-2|TRBV11-2|.|TRBD1
CASSGGAGGALYGYTF
>TRBJ1-1|TRBV28|.|.
CASVADMNTEAFF
>TRBJ1-1|TRBV21-1|once|.
CASSILPGRGAFF
>TRBJ1-5|TRBV4-2|.|TRBD1
CASSQGTGGGQPQHF
>TRBJ2-1|TRBV15|.|.
CATSGEIGSRSYNEQFF
>TRBJ1-1|TRBV7-9|.|.
CASSHRARDTEAFF
>TRBJ2-6|TRBV5-6|.|.
CASSLTHSGANVLTF
>TRBJ1-5|TRBV30|.|.
CAWSGYGQSSNQPQHF
>TRBJ1-1|TRBV11-2|.|.
CASSLSEAFF
>TRBJ2-1|TRBV7-9|.|TRBD2
CASSDSGPSSYNEQFF
>TRBJ2-1|TRBV4-1|once|.
CASSQEPTKSYNEQFF